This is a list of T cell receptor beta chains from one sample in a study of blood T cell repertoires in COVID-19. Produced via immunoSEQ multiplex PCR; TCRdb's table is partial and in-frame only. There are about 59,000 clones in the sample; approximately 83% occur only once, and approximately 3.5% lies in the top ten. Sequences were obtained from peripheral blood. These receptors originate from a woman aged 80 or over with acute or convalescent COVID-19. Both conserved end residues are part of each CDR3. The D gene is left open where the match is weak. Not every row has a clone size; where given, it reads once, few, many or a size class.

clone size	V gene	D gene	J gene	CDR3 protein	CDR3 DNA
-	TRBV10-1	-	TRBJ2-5	CASSVTRAKTQYF	TGCGCCAGCAGTGTAACCAGGGCCAAGACCCAGTACTTC
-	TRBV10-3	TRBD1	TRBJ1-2	CAISESWTGNDYGYTF	TGTGCCATCAGTGAGTCGTGGACAGGGAATGACTATGGCTACACCTTC
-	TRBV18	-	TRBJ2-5	CARHGTEGGETQYF	TGTGCCAGACACGGAACGGAGGGCGGGGAGACCCAGTACTTC
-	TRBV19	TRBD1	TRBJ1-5	CASTLYRGNQPQHF	TGTGCCAGTACCCTTTACAGGGGGAATCAGCCCCAGCATTTT
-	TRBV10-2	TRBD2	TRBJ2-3	CASLAGGPDTQYF	TGCGCCAGCTTAGCGGGAGGGCCGGATACGCAGTATTTT
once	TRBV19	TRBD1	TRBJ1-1	CASSMIRTGVFTEAFF	TGTGCCAGTAGTATGATCAGGACAGGGGTGTTCACTGAAGCTTTCTTT
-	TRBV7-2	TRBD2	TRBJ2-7	CASSQGTSGGQYF	TGTGCCAGCAGCCAGGGGACTAGCGGGGGGCAGTACTTC
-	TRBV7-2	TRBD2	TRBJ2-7	CASSLELAGNYEQYF	TGTGCCAGCAGCTTAGAACTAGCGGGCAACTACGAGCAGTACTTC
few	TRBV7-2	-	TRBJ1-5	CASSLELSGGNQPQHF	TGTGCCAGCAGCTTAGAGTTATCCGGGGGCAATCAGCCCCAGCATTTT
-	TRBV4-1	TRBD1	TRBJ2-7	CASSHELGQVVSYEQYF	TGCGCCAGCAGCCATGAACTCGGACAGGTAGTCTCCTACGAGCAGTACTTC
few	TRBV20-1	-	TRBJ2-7	CSASEPRVLGYEQYF	TGCAGTGCTAGTGAACCGAGGGTACTCGGCTACGAGCAGTACTTC
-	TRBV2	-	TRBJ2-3	CASSEGGGYDTQYF	TGTGCCAGCAGTGAAGGAGGGGGTTACGATACGCAGTATTTT
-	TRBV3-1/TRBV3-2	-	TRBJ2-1	CASSHPRVNEQFF	TGTGCCAGCAGCCATCCCAGGGTTAATGAGCAGTTCTTC
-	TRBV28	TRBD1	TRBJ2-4	CASRPGTDLAKNIQYF	TGTGCCAGCAGGCCCGGGACAGATTTAGCCAAAAACATTCAGTACTTC
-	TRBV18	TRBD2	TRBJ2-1	CASSIQRGHNEQFF	TGTGCCAGCTCAATCCAGCGGGGTCACAATGAGCAGTTCTTC
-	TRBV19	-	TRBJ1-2	CASTERTGWGYTF	TGTGCCAGTACCGAAAGGACTGGTTGGGGCTACACCTTC
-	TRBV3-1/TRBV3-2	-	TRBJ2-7	CASSQDADEQYF	TGTGCCAGCAGCCAAGATGCGGACGAGCAGTACTTC
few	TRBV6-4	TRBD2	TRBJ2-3	CASSQAGDGADTQYF	TGTGCCAGCAGTCAAGCGGGAGATGGGGCAGATACGCAGTATTTT
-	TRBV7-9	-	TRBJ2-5	CASSLSAGRQETQYF	TGTGCCAGCAGCTTAAGTGCAGGGAGGCAAGAGACCCAGTACTTC
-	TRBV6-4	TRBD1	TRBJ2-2	CASSDSRTGFGELFF	TGTGCCAGCAGTGACTCGAGGACAGGTTTCGGGGAGCTGTTTTTT
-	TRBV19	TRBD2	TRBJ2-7	CASSALAGNYEQYF	TGTGCCAGTAGTGCTCTAGCGGGAAACTACGAGCAGTACTTC
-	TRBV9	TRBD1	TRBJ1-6	CASSVGTGGGSPLHF	TGTGCCAGCAGCGTTGGGACAGGGGGCGGTTCACCCCTCCACTTT
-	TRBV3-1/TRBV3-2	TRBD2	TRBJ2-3	CASSQTSGGVGGTDTQYF	TGTGCCAGCAGCCAAACTAGCGGGGGAGTGGGGGGCACAGATACGCAGTATTTT
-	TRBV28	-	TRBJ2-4	CASSLRPARNIQYF	TGTGCCAGCAGTTTACGGCCCGCTAGGAACATTCAGTACTTC
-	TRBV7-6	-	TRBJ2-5	CASSLRGVVGLRETQYF	TGTGCCAGCAGCTTACGGGGTGTTGTAGGGTTGCGAGAGACCCAGTACTTC
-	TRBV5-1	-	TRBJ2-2	CASSPVETNTGELFF	TGCGCCAGCAGCCCTGTTGAGACTAACACCGGGGAGCTGTTTTTT
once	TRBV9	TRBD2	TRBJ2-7	CASSVGPSGFYEQYF	TGTGCCAGCAGCGTAGGGCCTAGCGGCTTCTACGAGCAGTACTTC
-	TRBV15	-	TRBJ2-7	CATSRRTVDEQYF	TGTGCCACCAGCAGAAGGACAGTTGACGAGCAGTACTTC
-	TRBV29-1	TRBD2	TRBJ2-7	CSVVGGSDEQYF	TGCAGCGTTGTTGGCGGGAGTGACGAGCAGTACTTC
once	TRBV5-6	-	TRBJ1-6	CASSSVVAGALGNSPLHF	TGTGCCAGCAGCTCTGTCGTAGCAGGGGCGCTGGGTAATTCACCCCTCCACTTT
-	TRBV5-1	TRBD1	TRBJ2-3	CASSPRQGRADTQYF	TGCGCCAGCAGCCCCCGACAGGGGAGAGCAGATACGCAGTATTTT
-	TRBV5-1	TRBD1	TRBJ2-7	CASSLSGQGAYEQYF	TGCGCCAGCAGCTTGTCCGGGCAGGGGGCTTACGAGCAGTACTTC
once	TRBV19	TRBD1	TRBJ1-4	CASYSLRGAREKLFF	TGTGCCAGCTACAGCCTCAGGGGGGCGCGGGAAAAACTGTTTTTT
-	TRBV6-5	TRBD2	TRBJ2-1	CASRGGERKFF	TGTGCCAGCCGGGGGGGGGAGCGGAAGTTCTTC
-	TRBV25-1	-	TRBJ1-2	CASSDFGGGGYTF	TGTGCCAGCAGTGATTTTGGGGGCGGTGGCTACACCTTC
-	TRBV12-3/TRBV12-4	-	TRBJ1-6	CASSLGGDSPLHF	TGTGCCAGCAGTTTAGGCGGGGACTCACCCCTCCACTTT
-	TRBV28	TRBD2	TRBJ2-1	CASSLQRERSYNEQFF	TGTGCCAGCAGTTTACAGCGGGAGCGGTCCTACAATGAGCAGTTCTTC
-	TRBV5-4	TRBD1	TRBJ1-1	CASSLPPDRANTEAFF	TGTGCCAGCAGCTTACCCCCCGACAGGGCGAACACTGAAGCTTTCTTT
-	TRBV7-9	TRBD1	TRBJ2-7	CASSPPGQGIYEQYF	TGTGCCAGCAGCCCACCGGGACAGGGGATCTACGAGCAGTACTTC
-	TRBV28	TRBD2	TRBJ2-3	CASSPRLAGAADTQYF	TGTGCCAGCAGCCCTCGACTAGCGGGGGCGGCAGATACGCAGTATTTT
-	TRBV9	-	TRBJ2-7	CASSAEGKQYF	TGTGCCAGCAGCGCAGAGGGAAAGCAGTACTTC
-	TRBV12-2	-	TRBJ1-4	CASRSLQGAGEKLFF	TGTGCAAGTCGCTCCCTACAGGGGGCCGGTGAAAAACTGTTTTTT
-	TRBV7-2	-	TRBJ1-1	CASSRQANTEAFF	TGTGCCAGCAGCCGACAAGCAAACACTGAAGCTTTCTTT
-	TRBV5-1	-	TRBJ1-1	CASSLDVAVGTEAFF	TGCGCCAGCAGCTTGGACGTAGCAGTTGGGACTGAAGCTTTCTTT
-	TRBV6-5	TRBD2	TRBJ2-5	CASSRTSGSLETQYF	TGTGCCAGCAGCCGAACTAGCGGGAGTTTAGAGACCCAGTACTTC